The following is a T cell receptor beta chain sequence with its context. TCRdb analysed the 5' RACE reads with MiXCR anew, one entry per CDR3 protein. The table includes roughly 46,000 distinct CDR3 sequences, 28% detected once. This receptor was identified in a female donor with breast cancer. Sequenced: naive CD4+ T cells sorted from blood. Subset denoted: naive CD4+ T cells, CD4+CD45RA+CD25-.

The CDR3 region has the DNA TGCAGTGCTAGAGATATGGGGACAGTGGATCAGCCCCAGCATTTT. Protein sequence: CSARDMGTVDQPQHF. The gene calls are TRBV20-1 and TRBJ1-5; 7 bases align to TRBD1. CDR1 is DFQATT and CDR2 is SNEGSKA in the germline V gene (reference sequence). V lost 0 bases to trimming and J lost 5 bases; unmatched junction nucleotides: 7. The CDR3 spans 15 residues.